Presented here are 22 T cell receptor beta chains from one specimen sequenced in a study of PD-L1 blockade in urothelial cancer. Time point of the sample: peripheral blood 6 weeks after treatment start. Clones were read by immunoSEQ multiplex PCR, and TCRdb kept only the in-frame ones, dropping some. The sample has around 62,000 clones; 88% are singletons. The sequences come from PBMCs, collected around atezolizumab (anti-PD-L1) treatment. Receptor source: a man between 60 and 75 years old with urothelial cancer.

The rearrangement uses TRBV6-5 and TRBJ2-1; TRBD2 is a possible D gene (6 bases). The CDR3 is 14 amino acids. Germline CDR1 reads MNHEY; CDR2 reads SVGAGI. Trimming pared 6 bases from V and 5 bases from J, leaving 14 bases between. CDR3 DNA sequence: TGTGCCAGCAGGCCAGGGACTCGAAACAATGAGCAGTTCTTC. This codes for CASRPGTRNNEQFF.

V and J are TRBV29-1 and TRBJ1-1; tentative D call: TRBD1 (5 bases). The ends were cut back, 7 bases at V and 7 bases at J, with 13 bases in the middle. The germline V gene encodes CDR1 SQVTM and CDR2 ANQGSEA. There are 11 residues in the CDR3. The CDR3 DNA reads TGCAGCGCCCGGAGGGGCAGTGAAGCTTTCTTT. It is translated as CSARRGSEAFF.

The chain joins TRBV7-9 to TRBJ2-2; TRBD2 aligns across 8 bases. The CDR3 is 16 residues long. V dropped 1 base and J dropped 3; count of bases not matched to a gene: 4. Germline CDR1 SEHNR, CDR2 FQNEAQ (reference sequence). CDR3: CASSLEAGAYTGELFF. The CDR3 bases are TGTGCCAGCAGCTTAGAAGCGGGGGCTTACACCGGGGAGCTGTTTTTT.

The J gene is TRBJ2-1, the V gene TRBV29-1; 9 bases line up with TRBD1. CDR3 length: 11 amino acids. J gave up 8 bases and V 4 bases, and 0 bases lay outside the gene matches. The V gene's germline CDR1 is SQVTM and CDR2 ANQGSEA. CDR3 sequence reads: CSVGDRDEQFF. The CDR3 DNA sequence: TGCAGCGTTGGGGACAGGGATGAGCAGTTCTTC.

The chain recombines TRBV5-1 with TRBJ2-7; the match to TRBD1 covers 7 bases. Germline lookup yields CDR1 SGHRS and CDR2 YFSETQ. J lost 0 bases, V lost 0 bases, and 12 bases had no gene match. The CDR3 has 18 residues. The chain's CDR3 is CASSLGLGTATFSYEQYF. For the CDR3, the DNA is TGCGCCAGCAGCTTGGGGTTAGGGACAGCGACCTTCTCCTACGAGCAGTACTTC.

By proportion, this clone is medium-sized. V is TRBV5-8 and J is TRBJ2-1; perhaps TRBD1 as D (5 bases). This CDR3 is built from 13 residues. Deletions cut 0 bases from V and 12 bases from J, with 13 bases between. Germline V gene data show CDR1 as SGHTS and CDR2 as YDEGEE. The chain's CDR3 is CASSLGSGQRQFF. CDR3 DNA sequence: TGTGCCAGCAGCTTGGGGTCAGGGCAAAGGCAGTTCTTC.

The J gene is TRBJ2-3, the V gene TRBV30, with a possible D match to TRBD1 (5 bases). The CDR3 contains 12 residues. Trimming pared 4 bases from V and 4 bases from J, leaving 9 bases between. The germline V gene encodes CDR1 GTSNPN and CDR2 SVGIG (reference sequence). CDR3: CAWNRGPDTQYF. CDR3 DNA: TGTGCCTGGAATAGGGGCCCAGATACGCAGTATTTT.

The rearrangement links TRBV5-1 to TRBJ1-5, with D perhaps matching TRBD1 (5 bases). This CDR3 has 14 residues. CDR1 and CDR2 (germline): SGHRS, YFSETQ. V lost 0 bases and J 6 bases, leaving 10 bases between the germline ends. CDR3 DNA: TGCGCCAGCAGCTTGGCGGGGGGGTCTCAGCCCCAGCATTTT. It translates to CASSLAGGSQPQHF.

CDR3 coding DNA: TGTGCCAGTAGTAAGACAGGGTCCGGTAGGGATGAGCAGTTCTTC. Translating it yields CASSKTGSGRDEQFF. The chain couples TRBV19 to TRBJ2-1; 7 bases fit TRBD1. CDR1 is LNHDA and CDR2 is SQIVND in the germline V gene (reference sequence). V lost 4 bases and J lost 8; bases outside the gene matches: 11. The CDR3 totals 15 residues.

The CDR3 is CASQVASGAYEQYF. The CDR3 coding sequence is TGTGCCAGCCAGGTGGCTAGCGGAGCCTACGAGCAGTACTTC. The rearrangement joins TRBV2 to TRBJ2-7, with 7 bases matching TRBD2. The junction had 9 bases not matched to a gene; V was cut back by 8 bases and J by 2 bases. Germline V CDR1 and CDR2: SNHLY, FYNNEI. The CDR3 runs 14 residues.

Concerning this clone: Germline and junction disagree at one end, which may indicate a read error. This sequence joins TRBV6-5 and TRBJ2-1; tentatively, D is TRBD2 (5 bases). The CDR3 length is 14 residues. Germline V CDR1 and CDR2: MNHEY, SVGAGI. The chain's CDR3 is CASSNSREYNEQFF. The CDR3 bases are TGTGCCAGCAGTAACTCGAGGGAGTACAATGAGCAGTTCTTC.

The CDR3 sequence: CASSPLQGFGTEAFF. CDR3 bases: TGTGCCAGCTCACCCCTGCAGGGTTTTGGCACTGAAGCTTTCTTT. V and J are TRBV18 and TRBJ1-1; D perhaps matches TRBD1 (5 bases). This CDR3 region has 15 residues. Germline assignment: CDR1 KGHSH and CDR2 LQKENI. Trimming removed 3 bases at V and 4 bases at J, with 15 bases between.

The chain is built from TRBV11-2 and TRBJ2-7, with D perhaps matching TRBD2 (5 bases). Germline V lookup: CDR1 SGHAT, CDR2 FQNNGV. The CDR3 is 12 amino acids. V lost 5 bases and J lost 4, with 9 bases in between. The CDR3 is CASSLGLYEQYF. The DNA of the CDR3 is TGTGCCAGCAGCCTCGGACTGTACGAGCAGTACTTC.

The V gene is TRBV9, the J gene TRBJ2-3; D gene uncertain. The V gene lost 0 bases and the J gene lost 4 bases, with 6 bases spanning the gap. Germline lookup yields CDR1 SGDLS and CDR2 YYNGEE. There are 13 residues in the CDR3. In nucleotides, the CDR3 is TGTGCCAGCAGCGTAGACCGAGCAGATACGCAGTATTTT. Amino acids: CASSVDRADTQYF. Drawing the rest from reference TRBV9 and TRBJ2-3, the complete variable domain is DSGVTQTPKHLITATGQRVTLRCSPRSGDLSVYWYQQSLDQGLQFLIQYYNGEERAKGNILERFSAQQFPDLHSELNLSSLELGDSALYFCASSVDRADTQYFGPGTRLTVL.

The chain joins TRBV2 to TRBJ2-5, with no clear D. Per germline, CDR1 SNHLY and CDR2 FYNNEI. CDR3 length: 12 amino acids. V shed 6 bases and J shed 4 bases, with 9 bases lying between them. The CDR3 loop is CASRYSRETQYF. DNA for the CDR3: TGTGCCAGCAGATACTCCCGAGAGACCCAGTACTTC.

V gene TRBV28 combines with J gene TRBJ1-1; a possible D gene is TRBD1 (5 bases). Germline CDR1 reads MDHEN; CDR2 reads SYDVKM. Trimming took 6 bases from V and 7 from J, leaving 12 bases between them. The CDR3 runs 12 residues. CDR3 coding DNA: TGTGCCAGCAGGCAGGGCTTTAATGAAGCTTTCTTT. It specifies CASRQGFNEAFF.

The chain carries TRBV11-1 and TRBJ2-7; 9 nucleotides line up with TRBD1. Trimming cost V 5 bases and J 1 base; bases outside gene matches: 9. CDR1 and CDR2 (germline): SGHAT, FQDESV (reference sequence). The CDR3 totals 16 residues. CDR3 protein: CASSRPFGTGSYEQYF. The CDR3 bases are TGTGCCAGCAGCCGGCCCTTTGGGACAGGGTCCTACGAGCAGTACTTC.

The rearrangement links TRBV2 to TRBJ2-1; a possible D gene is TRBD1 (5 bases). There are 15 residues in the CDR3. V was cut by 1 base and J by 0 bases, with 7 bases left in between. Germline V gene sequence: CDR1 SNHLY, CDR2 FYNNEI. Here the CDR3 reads CASSEGGHSYNEQFF. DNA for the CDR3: TGTGCCAGCAGTGAAGGGGGCCACTCCTACAATGAGCAGTTCTTC.

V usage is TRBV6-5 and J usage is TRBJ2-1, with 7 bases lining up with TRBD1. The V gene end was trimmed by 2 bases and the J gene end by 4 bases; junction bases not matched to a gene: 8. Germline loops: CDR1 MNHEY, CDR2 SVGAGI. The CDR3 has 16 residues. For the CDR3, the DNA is TGTGCCAGCAGTTACGGTGGTCGGGACAGATACAATGAGCAGTTCTTC. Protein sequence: CASSYGGRDRYNEQFF.

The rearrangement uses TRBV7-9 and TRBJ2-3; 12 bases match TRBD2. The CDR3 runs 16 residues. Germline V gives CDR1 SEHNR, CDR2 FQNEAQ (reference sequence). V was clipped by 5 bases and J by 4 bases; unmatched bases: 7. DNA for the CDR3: TGTGCCAGCAGCGGAGGACTAGCGGGGTTGGCAGATACGCAGTATTTT. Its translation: CASSGGLAGLADTQYF.

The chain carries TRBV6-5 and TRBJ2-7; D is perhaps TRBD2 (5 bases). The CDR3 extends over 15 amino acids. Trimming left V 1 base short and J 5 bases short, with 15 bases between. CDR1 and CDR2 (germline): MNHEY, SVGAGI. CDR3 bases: TGTGCCAGCAGTTACTTGCTAGCAGGACGCCACGAGCAGTACTTC. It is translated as CASSYLLAGRHEQYF.

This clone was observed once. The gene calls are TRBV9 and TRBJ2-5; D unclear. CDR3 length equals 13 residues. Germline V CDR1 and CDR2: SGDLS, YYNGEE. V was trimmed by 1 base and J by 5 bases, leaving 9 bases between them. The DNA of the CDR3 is TGTGCCAGCAGCGTATCCGTCGGGGAGACCCAGTACTTC. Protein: CASSVSVGETQYF.